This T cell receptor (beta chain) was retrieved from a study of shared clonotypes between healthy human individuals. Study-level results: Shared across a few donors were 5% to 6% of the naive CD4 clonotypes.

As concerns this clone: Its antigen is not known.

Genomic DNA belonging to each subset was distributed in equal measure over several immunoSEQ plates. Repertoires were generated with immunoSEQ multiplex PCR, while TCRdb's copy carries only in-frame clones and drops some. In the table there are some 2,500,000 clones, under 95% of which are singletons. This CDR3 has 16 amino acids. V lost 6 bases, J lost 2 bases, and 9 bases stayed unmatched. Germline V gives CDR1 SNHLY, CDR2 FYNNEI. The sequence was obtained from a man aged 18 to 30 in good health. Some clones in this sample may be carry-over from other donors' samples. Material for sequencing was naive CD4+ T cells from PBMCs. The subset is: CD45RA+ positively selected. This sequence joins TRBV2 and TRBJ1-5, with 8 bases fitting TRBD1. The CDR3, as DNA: TGTGCCAGCAGAGCCAACACAGGGGGGGGCAATCAGCCCCAGCATTTT. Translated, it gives CASRANTGGGNQPQHF.